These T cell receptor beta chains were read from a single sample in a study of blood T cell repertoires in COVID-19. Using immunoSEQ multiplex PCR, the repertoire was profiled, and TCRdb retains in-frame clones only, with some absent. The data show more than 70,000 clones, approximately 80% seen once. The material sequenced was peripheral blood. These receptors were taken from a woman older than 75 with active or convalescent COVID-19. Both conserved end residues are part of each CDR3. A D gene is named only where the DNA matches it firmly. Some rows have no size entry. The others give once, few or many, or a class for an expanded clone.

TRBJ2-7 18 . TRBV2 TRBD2 TGTGCCAGCATTGAGCGGGGGGCTTCAGGATTCGCGGCCTACGAGCAGTACTTC CASIERGASGFAAYEQYF
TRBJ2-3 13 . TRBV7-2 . TGTGCCAGCAGCTCCCGACACTCAGATACGCAGTATTTT CASSSRHSDTQYF
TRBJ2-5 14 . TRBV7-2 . TGTGCCAGCAGACACCAGGGAATTGGGCAGACCCAGTACTTC CASRHQGIGQTQYF
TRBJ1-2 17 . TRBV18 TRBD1 TGTGCCAGCTCACCACCGGGACAGGGCACAGCTAACTATGGCTACACCTTC CASSPPGQGTANYGYTF
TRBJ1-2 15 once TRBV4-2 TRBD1 TGTGCCAGCAGCCAAGAAAGTGGGACAGCATATGGCTACACCTTC CASSQESGTAYGYTF
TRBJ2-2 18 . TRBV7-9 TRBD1 TGTGCCCGCAGCTTGGACAGGGGTGGTCCGGTTAGCACCGGGGAGCTGTTTTTT CARSLDRGGPVSTGELFF
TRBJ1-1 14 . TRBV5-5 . TGTGCCAGCAGCCGGGGATCGAGTAGGGCTGAAGCTTTCTTT CASSRGSSRAEAFF
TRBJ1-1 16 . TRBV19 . TGTGCCAGTAGTCTCTCTCGACAGTCATCCTTCACTGAAGCTTTCTTT CASSLSRQSSFTEAFF
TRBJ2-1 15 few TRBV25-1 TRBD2 TGTGCCAGCAGTGGTCCGGGACTAGCGGGACAGCAGCAGTTCTTC CASSGPGLAGQQQFF
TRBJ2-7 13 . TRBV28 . TGTGCCAGCAGTTTAGGAGGGCCCTACGAGCAGTACTTC CASSLGGPYEQYF
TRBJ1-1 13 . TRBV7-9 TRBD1 TGTGCCAGCAGCTTCCAGGGGGGCACTGAAGCTTTCTTT CASSFQGGTEAFF
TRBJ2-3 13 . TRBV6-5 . TGTGCCAGCAGTTACTCCCTCTCGGATACGCAGTATTTT CASSYSLSDTQYF
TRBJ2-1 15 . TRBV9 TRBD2 TGTGCCAGCAGCGTAGCGGGCGGGGGGGATATTGAGCAGTTCTTC CASSVAGGGDIEQFF
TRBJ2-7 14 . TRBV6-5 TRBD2 TGTGCCAGCAGACCAACTAGCGGGGACTACGAGCAGTACTTC CASRPTSGDYEQYF
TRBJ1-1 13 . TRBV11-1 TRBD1 TGTGCCAGCAGCCGGACAGGGGGCGGAGAAGCTTTCTTT CASSRTGGGEAFF
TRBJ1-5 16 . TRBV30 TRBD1 TGTGCCTGGAGTATCCCGGGACAGGGGCGATGGCAGCCCCAGCATTTT CAWSIPGQGRWQPQHF
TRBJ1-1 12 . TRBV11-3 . TGTGCCAGCAGCCCCAGGTCTGGTGAAGCTTTCTTT CASSPRSGEAFF
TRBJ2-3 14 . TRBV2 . TGTGCCAGCAATCTAGCCCTTAGCACAGATACGCAGTATTTT CASNLALSTDTQYF
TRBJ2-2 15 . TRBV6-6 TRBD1 TGTGCCAGCAGAGCCGGGACAGGGGACACCGGGGAGCTGTTTTTT CASRAGTGDTGELFF
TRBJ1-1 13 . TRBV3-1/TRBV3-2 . TGTGCCAGCAGCCAAATTCAGGCGAATGAAGCTTTCTTT CASSQIQANEAFF
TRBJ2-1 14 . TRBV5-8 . TGTGCCAGCAGCTTGAGGAGCTCCTACAATGAGCAGTTCTTC CASSLRSSYNEQFF
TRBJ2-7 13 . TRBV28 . TGTGCCAGCAGTTTATTTTCTAACTACGAGCAGTACTTC CASSLFSNYEQYF
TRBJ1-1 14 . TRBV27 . TGTGCCAGCAGTCCAAGTGGAGTATACACTGAAGCTTTCTTT CASSPSGVYTEAFF
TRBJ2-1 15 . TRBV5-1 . TGCGCCAGCTCCCCCTTAGGGGGCTCCTACAATGAGCAGTTCTTC CASSPLGGSYNEQFF
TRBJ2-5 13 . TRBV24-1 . TGTGCCACCAGTGCCCCTGGAGGGGTGACCCAGTACTTC CATSAPGGVTQYF
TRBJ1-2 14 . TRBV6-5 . TGTGCCAGCAGGACTGGCCGAATTAACTATGGCTACACCTTC CASRTGRINYGYTF
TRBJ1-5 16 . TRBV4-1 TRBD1 TGCGCCAGCAGCCAAGAAGGGACAGGTACTAATCAGCCCCAGCATTTT CASSQEGTGTNQPQHF
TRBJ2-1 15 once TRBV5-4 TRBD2 TGTGCCAGCAGCTTGTCGGTAGCGGGGGACAATGAGCAGTTCTTC CASSLSVAGDNEQFF